Below are 17 T cell receptor beta chains sequenced from a single sample in a study of cytomegalovirus exposure and HLA in healthy donors. 13 Jbeta primers and 60 Vbeta primers were used for the PCR. Sequencing was performed with immunoSEQ multiplex PCR; in TCRdb, only in-frame clones are kept and a portion is missing. This sample has over 150,000 clones, with over 70% found just once. The sample taken for sequencing was PBMCs. The receptor set was obtained from a woman in her 30s in good health and CMV-seropositive.

This clone was found a few times. The rearrangement links TRBV27 to TRBJ1-1; D perhaps matches TRBD1 (6 bases). The CDR3 length is 14 residues. Per the germline V gene, CDR1 is MNHEY and CDR2 is SMNVEV (reference sequence). V was clipped by 4 bases and J by 1 base, with 10 bases between them. CDR3: CASSSGTPNTEAFF. The CDR3, as DNA: TGTGCCAGCAGTTCCGGGACACCGAACACTGAAGCTTTCTTT.

In its sample, this clone was seen a few times. J is TRBJ1-1 and V is TRBV10-1; D not resolved. This CDR3 contains 12 residues. Germline loops: CDR1 WNHNN, CDR2 SYGVQD (reference sequence). Trimming left V 6 bases short and J 6 bases short, with 11 bases between. The CDR3 reads CASSPGRSEAFF. CDR3 nucleotides: TGCGCCAGCAGCCCTGGTAGATCTGAAGCTTTCTTT.

The chain recombines TRBV19 with TRBJ1-1; D is perhaps TRBD1 (5 bases). V lost 7 bases and J 5 bases, leaving 17 bases between the germline ends. The CDR3 has 14 residues. The germline V gene encodes CDR1 LNHDA and CDR2 SQIVND (reference sequence). The CDR3, as DNA: TGTGCCAGTACCCAACGGGCAGGGCAAACTGAAGCTTTCTTT. Its protein product is CASTQRAGQTEAFF.

V is TRBV10-3 and J is TRBJ1-5; no reliable D call. V was trimmed by 6 bases and J by 0 bases, leaving 9 bases between them. Per germline, CDR1 ENHRY and CDR2 SYGVKD. This CDR3 has 14 residues. DNA of the CDR3: TGTGCCATCAGCGGAGGGCTTAGCAATCAGCCCCAGCATTTT. Amino acid sequence: CAISGGLSNQPQHF.

This chain uses TRBV11-3 with TRBJ2-7; D uncertain. Per germline, CDR1 SGHNT and CDR2 YENEEA. This CDR3 spans 13 amino acids. Trimming took off 5 bases at V and 6 bases at J, with 14 bases between the two ends. CDR3 sequence reads: CASSLTTPLEQYF. CDR3 sequence (DNA): TGTGCCAGCAGCCTCACGACACCCCTCGAGCAGTACTTC.

This rearrangement joins TRBV6-5 to TRBJ2-1; 7 bases agree with TRBD1. The CDR3 spans 16 residues. The germline V gene has CDR1 MNHEY and CDR2 SVGAGI. V trimming: 0 bases; J trimming: 5 bases; junction bases outside the gene matches: 7. In DNA form, the CDR3 reads TGTGCCAGCAGTTACTCGACAGGGCTAGATGACAATGAGCAGTTCTTC. Protein: CASSYSTGLDDNEQFF.

The V and J genes are TRBV27 and TRBJ1-2; D uncertain. Germline V CDR1 and CDR2: MNHEY, SMNVEV (reference sequence). With 5 bases removed from V and 5 bases from J, the gap between germline ends came to 12 bases. The CDR3 loop spans 13 amino acids. CDR3 sequence: CASSPLTRYGYTF. The CDR3 DNA reads as TGTGCCAGCAGTCCACTGACGCGGTATGGCTACACCTTC.

The chain is built from TRBV7-8 and TRBJ2-7, with D possibly TRBD1 on 6 matching bases. The CDR3 is made up of 15 amino acids. V dropped 1 base and J dropped 0 bases, with 10 bases sitting between them. Germline V gene sequence: CDR1 SGHVS, CDR2 FQNEAQ. The CDR3 sequence: CASSLVDRSSYEQYF. CDR3 nucleotides: TGTGCCAGCAGCTTAGTTGACAGGTCCTCCTACGAGCAGTACTTC. The variable domain in full, completed from reference TRBV7-8 and TRBJ2-7, reads GAGVSQSPRYKVAKRGQDVALRCDPISGHVSLFWYQQALGQGPEFLTYFQNEAQLDKSGLPSDRFFAERPEGSVSTLKIQRTQQEDSAVYLCASSLVDRSSYEQYFGPGTRLTVT.

J is TRBJ2-2 and V is TRBV5-8; 7 nucleotides agree with TRBD2. V dropped 0 bases and J dropped 5; count of bases not matched to a gene: 19. The V gene's germline CDR1 is SGHTS and CDR2 YDEGEE. This CDR3 contains 20 residues. The DNA for the CDR3 is TGTGCCAGCAGCTTGGGAGATGGGTCGTCGGGAGGCCGGTGGACCGGGGAGCTGTTTTTT. Encoded protein: CASSLGDGSSGGRWTGELFF.

The gene calls are TRBV27 and TRBJ2-1; 8 bases agree with TRBD1. Per germline, CDR1 MNHEY and CDR2 SMNVEV (reference sequence). The CDR3 totals 17 residues. J was trimmed by 1 base and V by 5 bases; bases with no gene match: 10. CDR3 loop: CASSPHLGQVSYNEQFF. CDR3 coding DNA: TGTGCCAGCAGTCCCCACCTGGGACAGGTATCCTACAATGAGCAGTTCTTC.

The rearrangement uses TRBV27 and TRBJ1-6, with 7 bases aligning to TRBD1. The CDR3 length is 13 residues. Germline lookup yields CDR1 MNHEY and CDR2 SMNVEV (reference sequence). Unmatched junction bases numbered 4, after V lost 7 bases and J lost 7 bases. CDR3 region: CASTYRGNSPLHF. The CDR3 coding sequence is TGTGCCAGCACCTACAGGGGCAATTCACCCCTCCACTTT.

This chain connects TRBV11-2 to TRBJ2-3, with TRBD1 matching 10 bases. Germline V gene lookup returns CDR1 SGHAT and CDR2 FQNNGV. J gave up 3 bases and V 1 base, and 1 base lay outside the gene matches. The CDR3 is 15 amino acids. In DNA, the CDR3 is TGTGCCAGCAGCTTAGGGACAGGGGGGACAGATACGCAGTATTTT. Translating gives CASSLGTGGTDTQYF.

This chain joins TRBV6-5 and TRBJ2-7, with 8 bases aligning to TRBD2. J lost 3 bases, V lost 3 bases, and 4 bases had no gene match. Germline CDR1 MNHEY, CDR2 SVGAGI. The CDR3 loop spans 14 amino acids. The CDR3 here is CASSYGAGGYEQYF. The CDR3 bases are TGTGCCAGCAGTTATGGGGCGGGAGGCTACGAGCAGTACTTC.

This chain links TRBV5-4 with TRBJ2-1; 12 nucleotides agree with TRBD2. CDR1 and CDR2 from the germline V gene are SGHNT and YYREEE (reference sequence). The CDR3 is 17 amino acids. Losses at the gene ends were 4 bases for V and 5 bases for J; bases not matched to a gene: 10. The CDR3 nucleotides are TGTGCCAGCAGCCCGAGGGCTAGCGGGAGGGCCAACAATGAGCAGTTCTTC. As protein: CASSPRASGRANNEQFF.

V usage is TRBV27 and J usage is TRBJ1-2; TRBD1 is a possible D gene (6 bases). Trimming pared 5 bases from V and 4 bases from J, leaving 14 bases between. CDR1 is MNHEY, CDR2 SMNVEV, per germline (reference sequence). The CDR3 contains 14 residues. CDR3 nucleotide sequence: TGTGCCAGCAGTCTCAGGGGAGTCGGCTATGGCTACACCTTC. It specifies CASSLRGVGYGYTF.

The chain carries TRBV7-2 and TRBJ2-7, with 7 bases that match TRBD2. Germline-derived CDR1 and CDR2 are SGHTA and FQGNSA. Trimming removed 1 base from V and 5 bases from J; junction bases left unmatched: 8. The CDR3 covers 15 residues. Here the CDR3 reads CASSLEGRVRDEQYF. CDR3 nucleotides: TGTGCCAGCAGCTTAGAAGGGAGGGTAAGAGACGAGCAGTACTTC. The entire variable domain, with the rest obtained from reference TRBV7-2 and TRBJ2-7, is as follows: GAGVSQSPSNKVTEKGKDVELRCDPISGHTALYWYRQSLGQGLEFLIYFQGNSAPDKSGLPSDRFSAERTGGSVSTLTIQRTQQEDSAVYLCASSLEGRVRDEQYFGPGTRLTVT.

The chain employs TRBV6-1 and TRBJ2-5; 11 nucleotides line up with TRBD2. The V gene end was trimmed by 6 bases and the J gene end by 4 bases; junction bases not matched to a gene: 4. The CDR3 consists of 14 residues. CDR1 and CDR2 from the germline V gene are MNHNS and SASEGT. The CDR3 bases are TGTGCCAGCAGCGGAGGACTAGCGGGAGAGACCCAGTACTTC. It translates to CASSGGLAGETQYF.